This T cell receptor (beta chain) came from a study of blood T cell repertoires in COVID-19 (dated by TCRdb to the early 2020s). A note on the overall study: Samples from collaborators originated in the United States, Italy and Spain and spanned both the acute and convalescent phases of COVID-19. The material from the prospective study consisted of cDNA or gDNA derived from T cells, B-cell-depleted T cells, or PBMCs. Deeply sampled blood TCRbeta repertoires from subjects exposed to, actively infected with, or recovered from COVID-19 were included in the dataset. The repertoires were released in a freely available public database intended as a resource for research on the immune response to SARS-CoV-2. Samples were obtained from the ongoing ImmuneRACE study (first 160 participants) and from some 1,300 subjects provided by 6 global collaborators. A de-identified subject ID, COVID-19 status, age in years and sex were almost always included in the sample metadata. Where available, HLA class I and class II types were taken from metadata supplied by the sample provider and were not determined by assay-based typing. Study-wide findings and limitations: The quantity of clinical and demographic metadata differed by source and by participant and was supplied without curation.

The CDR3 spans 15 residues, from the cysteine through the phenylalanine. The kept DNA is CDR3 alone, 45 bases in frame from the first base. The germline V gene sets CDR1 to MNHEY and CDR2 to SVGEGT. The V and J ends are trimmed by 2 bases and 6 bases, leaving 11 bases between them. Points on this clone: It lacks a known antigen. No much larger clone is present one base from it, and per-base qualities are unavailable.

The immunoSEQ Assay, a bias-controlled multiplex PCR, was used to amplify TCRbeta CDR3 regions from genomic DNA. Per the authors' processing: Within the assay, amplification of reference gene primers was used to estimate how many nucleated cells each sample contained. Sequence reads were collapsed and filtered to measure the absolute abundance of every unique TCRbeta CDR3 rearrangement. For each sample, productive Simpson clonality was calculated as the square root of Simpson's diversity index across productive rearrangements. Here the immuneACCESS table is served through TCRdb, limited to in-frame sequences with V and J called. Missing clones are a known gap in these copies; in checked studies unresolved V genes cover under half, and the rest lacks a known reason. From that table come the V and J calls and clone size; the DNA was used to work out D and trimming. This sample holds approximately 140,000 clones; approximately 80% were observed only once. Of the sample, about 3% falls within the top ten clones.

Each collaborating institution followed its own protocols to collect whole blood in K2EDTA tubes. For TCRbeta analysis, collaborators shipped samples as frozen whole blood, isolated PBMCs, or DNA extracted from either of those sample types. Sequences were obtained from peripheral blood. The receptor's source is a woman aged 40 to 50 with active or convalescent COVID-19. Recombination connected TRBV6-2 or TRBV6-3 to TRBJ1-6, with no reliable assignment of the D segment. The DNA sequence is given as TGTGCCAGCAGTTACCAGCCGAGCGTTAATTCACCCCTCCACTTT. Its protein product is CASSYQPSVNSPLHF.